The 15 T cell receptor beta chains presented below share a single source sample, sequenced in a study of T-cell reconstitution after alpha-beta-depleted transplantation in children (dated by TCRdb to the mid-2010s). The meaning of the sample's treatment or condition label: allogeneic hematopoietic cell transplantation with graft depleted of TCRalphabeta T cells and CD19 B cells. Preparation of the library involved PCR. The run used an Illumina HiSeq 2500. To normalize quantification of the TCRbeta repertoire, the TCR libraries were built with molecular barcoding that relied on unique molecular identifiers. TCRdb reran the public reads through fastp at Q25 and MiXCR, keeping productive beta chains. Rows with a matching CDR3 protein are joined into one entry that keeps the most common DNA and genes. This sample holds around 670,000 distinct CDR3 sequences; 13% were observed only once. Approximately 0.8% of the sample lies in the top ten.

This material consisted of PBMCs, taken before TCRalphabeta/CD19-depleted stem cell transplant. The receptors were gathered from a girl aged 2 to 10 with congenital amegakaryocytic thrombocytopenia, due to receive a stem cell transplant.

This clonotype was observed a few times. This rearrangement joins TRBV5-1 to TRBJ1-2; no firm D call. The CDR3 covers 14 residues. The germline V gene encodes CDR1 SGHRS and CDR2 YFSETQ. Trimming removed 3 bases at V and 10 bases at J, with 19 bases between. The CDR3 DNA follows: TGCGCCAGCAGCTCCACCCGGGTCTCAGAGGCCTACACCTTC. Translation: CASSSTRVSEAYTF.

This sequence joins TRBV10-1 and TRBJ2-1, with D possibly matching TRBD1 (6 bases). V lost 4 bases and J lost 0, with 13 bases in between. There are 16 residues in the CDR3. Looked up from germline, CDR1 is WNHNN and CDR2 is SYGVQD (reference sequence). CDR3 DNA: TGCGCCAGCAGTGGGTCAGGGGCAAGCTCCTACAATGAGCAGTTCTTC. Amino acids: CASSGSGASSYNEQFF.

This clonotype has a handful of counts. The V and J genes are TRBV7-8 and TRBJ2-2; 9 nucleotides agree with TRBD2. The junction had 6 bases not matched to a gene; V was cut back by 9 bases and J by 4 bases. Germline V CDR1 and CDR2: SGHVS, FQNEAQ. This CDR3 spans 14 amino acids. The CDR3 DNA reads TGTGCCAGTGGGGGACTAGCAGCCACCGGGGAGCTGTTTTTT. This encodes CASGGLAATGELFF.

This clonotype has at least ten counts. J is TRBJ1-1 and V is TRBV7-8; 7 bases agree with TRBD1. CDR3 size: 11 residues. From germline, CDR1 is SGHVS and CDR2 FQNEAQ. With 7 bases clipped from V and 11 bases from J, the junction kept 7 bases outside the gene matches. CDR3 protein: CASTRGGRAFF. In nucleotides, the CDR3 is TGTGCCAGCACCAGGGGGGGGCGGGCTTTCTTT.

The CDR3 sequence: CSARGGQPYEQYF. The CDR3 nucleotides are TGCAGTGCTAGAGGAGGCCAGCCCTACGAGCAGTACTTC. The chain uses TRBV20-1 and TRBJ2-7; D uncertain. The CDR3 totals 13 residues. CDR1 DFQATT and CDR2 SNEGSKA come from the germline V gene (reference sequence). V gave up 1 base and J gave up 2 bases, with 9 bases separating them.

This clonotype appeared many times. V gene TRBV24-1 combines with J gene TRBJ1-5; no definite D call. The V gene's germline CDR1 is KGHDR and CDR2 SFDVKD. V was clipped by 5 bases and J by 7 bases, with 5 bases between them. The CDR3 totals 11 residues. CDR3 in amino acids: CATSVVQPQHF. The CDR3 region has the DNA TGTGCCACCAGTGTCGTGCAGCCCCAGCATTTT.

The genes are TRBV20-1 and TRBJ2-1; TRBD2 matches 9 bases. Germline CDR1 and CDR2: DFQATT and SNEGSKA (reference sequence). Trimming removed 5 bases from V and 6 bases from J; junction bases left unmatched: 14. This CDR3 region has 16 residues. The CDR3 nucleotides read TGCAGTGCTCCCTCCGGGACTAGCAATATGATCAATGAGCAGTTCTTC. Residues: CSAPSGTSNMINEQFF.

Details on this clonotype: Just one base apart from a much larger clone, this may be a read error. The chain joins TRBV6-1 to TRBJ1-3, with a weak D call TRBD1 (5 bases). The CDR3 is 15 amino acids. Germline CDR1 MNHNS, CDR2 SASEGT. CDR3 sequence: CASGRGMRGGNIIYF. In DNA form, the CDR3 reads TGTGCCAGCGGACGGGGGATGCGAGGAGGAAACATCATATATTTT.

At least ten counts were recorded for this clonotype. The chain carries TRBV5-1 and TRBJ2-6; either TRBD1 or TRBD2 may fit D (5 bases each). This CDR3 contains 16 residues. Trimming pared 3 bases from V and 10 bases from J, leaving 20 bases between. Germline V gene data show CDR1 as SGHRS and CDR2 as YFSETQ. The DNA of the CDR3 is TGCGCCAGCAGCTGGGAGAAATCCGGGACGGAAAACGTCCTGACTTTC. It translates to CASSWEKSGTENVLTF.

V and J are TRBV12-3 or TRBV12-4 and TRBJ2-1; a possible D gene is TRBD2 (5 bases). Trimming left V 6 bases short and J 5 bases short, with 14 bases between. The CDR3 is 14 residues long. The CDR3 coding sequence is TGTGCCAGCAGACTACCCGGGGTTGACAATGAGCAGTTCTTC. This codes for CASRLPGVDNEQFF.

This chain connects TRBV5-6 to TRBJ1-1; a possible D gene is TRBD1 (6 bases). V was cut by 4 bases and J by 0 bases, with 22 bases left in between. The CDR3 totals 18 residues. The germline CDR1 and CDR2 sequences are SGHDT and YYEEEE. The CDR3 here is CASSPPTGASGVNTEAFF. In DNA form, the CDR3 reads TGTGCCAGCAGCCCACCGACGGGGGCGAGCGGCGTGAACACTGAAGCTTTCTTT.

This clonotype was counted between two and nine times. The V gene is TRBV5-1, the J gene TRBJ2-7, with a possible D match to TRBD1 (5 bases). This CDR3 has 15 residues. The germline CDR1 and CDR2 sequences are SGHRS and YFSETQ. The V gene lost 0 bases and the J gene lost 2 bases, with 12 bases spanning the gap. The CDR3 region has the DNA TGCGCCAGCAGCTTGGAGGCAGGGAAGACCTACGAGCAGTACTTC. Protein product: CASSLEAGKTYEQYF.

This clonotype has ten or more counts. The V gene is TRBV20-1, the J gene TRBJ2-3; 11 positions agree with TRBD2. The V gene's germline CDR1 is DFQATT and CDR2 SNEGSKA (reference sequence). With V trimmed by 6 bases and J by 0 bases, 14 bases remained unmatched. The CDR3 is 18 amino acids. The CDR3 protein is CSADGLAGIRTSTDTQYF. The CDR3 coding sequence is TGCAGTGCGGACGGACTAGCGGGCATCCGAACTAGCACAGATACGCAGTATTTT.

This clonotype has only a few counts. This chain uses TRBV28 with TRBJ2-7; no definite D call. Between the trimmed V and J ends, which lost 4 bases and 5 bases, there was a span of 9 bases. CDR3 length equals 12 residues. Looked up from germline, CDR1 is MDHEN and CDR2 is SYDVKM. CDR3 nucleotide sequence: TGTGCCAGCAGTTCCCAGTTGGACGAGCAGTACTTC. It specifies CASSSQLDEQYF.

This clonotype was seen repeatedly, ten times or more. The genes are TRBV12-3 or TRBV12-4 and TRBJ2-2; TRBD2 is a possible D gene (6 bases). The CDR3 length is 13 residues. V dropped 3 bases and J dropped 5 bases, with 7 bases sitting between them. This CDR3 is CASSFAGTGELFF. The CDR3 DNA reads as TGTGCCAGCAGTTTCGCGGGGACCGGGGAGCTGTTTTTT.